Listed here are 9 T cell receptor beta chains from one sample, sequenced in a study of shared clonotypes between healthy human individuals. The data were produced by immunoSEQ multiplex PCR, yet TCRdb's version contains in-frame clones alone and is incomplete. The sample lists 2 million to 2.5 million clones, more than 80% occurring once. Sequencing was done on a sample of naive CD4+ T cells from PBMCs. Subset described: CD45RA+ positively selected. The receptor source for this set is a man aged 18 to 35 in good health. Some clones in this sample may be carry-over from other donors' samples.

The chain joins TRBV5-1 to TRBJ2-2; the D gene is possibly TRBD2 (6 bases). CDR3 length equals 15 residues. CDR1 is SGHRS, CDR2 YFSETQ, per germline. V shed 4 bases and J shed 6 bases, with 16 bases lying between them. CDR3 residues: CASSISPGGSGELFF. The CDR3 nucleotides read TGCGCCAGCAGCATCTCACCCGGGGGTTCCGGGGAGCTGTTTTTT.

The chain joins TRBV7-3 to TRBJ2-5; 7 nucleotides align to TRBD1. The CDR3 contains 15 residues. V lost 1 base to trimming and J lost 0 bases; unmatched junction nucleotides: 2. Germline V gene lookup returns CDR1 SGHTA and CDR2 FQGTGA. DNA of the CDR3: TGTGCCAGCAGCTTAAGGACAGGATACCAAGAGACCCAGTACTTC. Its translation is CASSLRTGYQETQYF.

The J gene is TRBJ1-2, the V gene TRBV7-8; a weak D match, TRBD1 (5 bases). CDR3 length equals 12 residues. Germline V gene sequence: CDR1 SGHVS, CDR2 FQNEAQ. Trimming stripped 3 bases from V and 6 bases from J, with 8 bases between. The CDR3 bases are TGTGCCAGCAGCTTCTCGACAGATGGCTACACCTTC. It yields the protein CASSFSTDGYTF.

The CDR3 reads CASSAGASGRMNEQFF. In nucleotides, the CDR3 is TGTGCCAGCAGTGCGGGGGCTAGCGGGAGGATGAATGAGCAGTTCTTC. This chain uses TRBV6-1 with TRBJ2-1; TRBD2 agrees at 11 bases. Trimming removed 4 bases from V and 7 bases from J; junction bases left unmatched: 9. The V gene's germline CDR1 is MNHNS and CDR2 SASEGT. The CDR3 is 16 amino acids.

As for this clone: Other DNA sequences within the sample encode an identical CDR3. The V gene is TRBV10-3, the J gene TRBJ2-1, with D unclear. V was pared by 0 bases and J by 8 bases, with 5 bases between. The CDR3 is 12 residues long. CDR1 and CDR2 (germline): ENHRY, SYGVKD. For the CDR3, the DNA is TGTGCCATCAGTGAGTCACGAGATGAGCAGTTCTTC. This sequence encodes CAISESRDEQFF.

This chain joins TRBV9 and TRBJ2-6; unclear D gene. CDR3 length: 17 amino acids. The germline V and J ends were trimmed by 6 bases and 0 bases, with 16 bases remaining between them. The germline V gene has CDR1 SGDLS and CDR2 YYNGEE. CDR3 coding DNA: TGTGCCAGCACCGGTCGGGTCCTGAACTCTGGGGCCAACGTCCTGACTTTC. It encodes CASTGRVLNSGANVLTF.

The CDR3 nucleotides read TGTGCCAGCAGCGTAGCGGGGCAAACCTACAATGAGCAGTTCTTC. This encodes CASSVAGQTYNEQFF. The chain carries TRBV9 and TRBJ2-1; D may be TRBD1 or TRBD2 (5 bases each). Germline V gives CDR1 SGDLS, CDR2 YYNGEE. The CDR3 extends over 15 amino acids. V lost 0 bases to trimming and J lost 2 bases, with 9 bases between them.

V usage is TRBV6-1 and J usage is TRBJ2-1; 12 nucleotides line up with TRBD2. From germline, CDR1 is MNHNS and CDR2 SASEGT. The CDR3 length is 15 residues. V shed 4 bases and J 3 bases; nucleotides not matched to a gene: 1. CDR3 sequence: CASSASGRDYNEQFF. In nucleotides, the CDR3 is TGTGCCAGCAGTGCTAGCGGGAGGGACTACAATGAGCAGTTCTTC.

The CDR3: CASSVDRLNEKLFF. The CDR3 DNA follows: TGTGCCAGCAGTGTGGACAGGCTTAATGAAAAACTGTTTTTT. The chain recombines TRBV6-1 with TRBJ1-4; TRBD1 matches 7 bases. CDR1 is MNHNS, CDR2 SASEGT, per germline. Germline trimming cut 4 bases from V and 4 bases from J; bases unmatched to any gene: 3. This CDR3 is built from 14 residues.